This TCR beta chain is drawn from a study of cytomegalovirus exposure and HLA in healthy donors. Across the study: Prior work identified more than 90 million unique TCR beta sequences in 190 million or so T cells. Findings of the study overall: Some V segments, including TRBV6-2 and TRBV6-3, were excluded as indistinguishable. In a later analysis, a genetic analysis reported fewer productive-TCR N-insertions in an Asian-associated ancestry cluster than the cohort average. Per a later analysis, 16,951 TCR beta sequences showed association with HLA alleles at 0.05 false discovery rate.

CDR3 length: 15 amino acids. CDR1 and CDR2 from the germline V gene are SGDLS and YYNGEE. Trimming stripped 3 bases from V and 0 bases from J, with 10 bases between. With respect to this clone: The target antigen is unknown.

Both 60 Vbeta primers and 13 Jbeta primers went into the PCR. Produced via immunoSEQ multiplex PCR; TCRdb's table is partial and in-frame only. Among approximately 150,000 clones, just under 75% were seen once, and the ten largest hold under 2%. Sample: PBMCs. This TCR was sampled from a woman between 18 and 29 years old in good health and CMV-seronegative. The chain has TRBV9 and TRBJ1-3, with D uncertain. Here the CDR3 reads CASSAAGFSGNTIYF. For the CDR3, the DNA is TGTGCCAGCAGCGCAGCGGGCTTCTCTGGAAACACCATATATTTT.